This T cell receptor beta chain was found in a study of T cell responses to AZD1222 COVID-19 vaccine. Findings and limits, study-wide: Sampled repertoires all dated from after the peak T cell response. Increased Spike-specific TCR breadth and depth were observed after two AZD1222 doses. Females made up more of the donors, who were largely white British, and clonal diversity may have come out too low. Just 5 to 7 people given AZD1222 tested seropositive at baseline.

Germline assignment: CDR1 SGHDN and CDR2 FVKESK. V was cut by 0 bases and J by 3 bases, with 12 bases left in between. CDR3 length: 15 amino acids. The method was immunoSEQ multiplex PCR; TCRdb's version includes in-frame clones alone and lacks a portion of them. The data show roughly 200,000 clones, 85% to 95% seen once. Concerning this clone: Its antigen is not known.

This TCR was recovered from an adult in good health. This specimen consisted of peripheral blood, obtained on day 0 of AZD1222 vaccination. The rearrangement joins TRBV14 to TRBJ2-7; D is possibly TRBD1 (6 bases). CDR3 residues: CASSQEGLRGYEQYF. CDR3 nucleotide sequence: TGTGCCAGCAGCCAAGAGGGGCTCAGGGGCTACGAGCAGTACTTC.